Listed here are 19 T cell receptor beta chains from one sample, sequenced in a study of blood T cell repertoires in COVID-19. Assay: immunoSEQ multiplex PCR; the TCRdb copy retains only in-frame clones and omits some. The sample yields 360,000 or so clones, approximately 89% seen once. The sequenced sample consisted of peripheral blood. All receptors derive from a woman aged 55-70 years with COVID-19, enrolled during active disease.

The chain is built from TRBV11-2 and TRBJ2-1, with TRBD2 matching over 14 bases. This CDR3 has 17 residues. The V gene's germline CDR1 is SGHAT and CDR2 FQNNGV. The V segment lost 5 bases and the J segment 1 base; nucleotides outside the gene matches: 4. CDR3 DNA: TGTGCCAGCAGCACCGGGACTAGCGGGGGATCCTACAATGAGCAGTTCTTC. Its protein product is CASSTGTSGGSYNEQFF.

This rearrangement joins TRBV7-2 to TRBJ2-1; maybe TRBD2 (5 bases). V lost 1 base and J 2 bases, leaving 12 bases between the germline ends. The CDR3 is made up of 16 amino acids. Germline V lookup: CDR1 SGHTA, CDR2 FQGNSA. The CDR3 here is CASSLGGAPTYNEQFF. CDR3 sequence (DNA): TGTGCCAGCAGCTTAGGGGGAGCCCCAACCTACAATGAGCAGTTCTTC.

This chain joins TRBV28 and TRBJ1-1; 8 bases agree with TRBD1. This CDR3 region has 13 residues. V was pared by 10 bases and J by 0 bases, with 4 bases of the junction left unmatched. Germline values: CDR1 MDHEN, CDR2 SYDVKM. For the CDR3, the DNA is TGTGCCACTCGACAGGGGTTGAACACTGAAGCTTTCTTT. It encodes CATRQGLNTEAFF.

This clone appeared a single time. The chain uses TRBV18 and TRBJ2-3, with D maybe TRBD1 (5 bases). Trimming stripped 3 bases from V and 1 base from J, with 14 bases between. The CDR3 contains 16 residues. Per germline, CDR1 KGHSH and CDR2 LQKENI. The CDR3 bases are TGTGCCAGCTCACCGCAGGGAATTGGTGGCACAGATACGCAGTATTTT. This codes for CASSPQGIGGTDTQYF.

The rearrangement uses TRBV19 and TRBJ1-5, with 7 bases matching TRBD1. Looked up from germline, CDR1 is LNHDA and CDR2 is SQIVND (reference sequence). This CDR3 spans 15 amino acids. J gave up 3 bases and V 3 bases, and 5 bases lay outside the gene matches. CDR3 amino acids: CASSIARGDNQPQHF. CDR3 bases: TGTGCCAGTAGTATCGCCAGGGGGGACAATCAGCCCCAGCATTTT.

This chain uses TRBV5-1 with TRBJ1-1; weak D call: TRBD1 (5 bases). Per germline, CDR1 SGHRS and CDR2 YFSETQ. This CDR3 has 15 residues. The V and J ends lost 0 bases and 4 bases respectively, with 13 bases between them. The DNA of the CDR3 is TGCGCCAGCAGCTTGGCGCCAAGGGGAGGCACTGAAGCTTTCTTT. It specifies CASSLAPRGGTEAFF.

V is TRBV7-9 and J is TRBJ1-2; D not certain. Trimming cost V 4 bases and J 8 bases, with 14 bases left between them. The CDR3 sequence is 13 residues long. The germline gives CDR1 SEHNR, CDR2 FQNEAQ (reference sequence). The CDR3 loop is CASSSTELWGYTF. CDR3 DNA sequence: TGTGCCAGCAGCTCAACTGAACTATGGGGCTACACCTTC.

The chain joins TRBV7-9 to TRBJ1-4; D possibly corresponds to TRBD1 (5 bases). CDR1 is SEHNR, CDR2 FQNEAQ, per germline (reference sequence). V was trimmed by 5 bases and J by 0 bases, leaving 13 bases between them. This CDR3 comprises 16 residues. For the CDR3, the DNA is TGTGCCAGCAGCCCCCGGGGGGGGTCAACTAATGAAAAACTGTTTTTT. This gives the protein CASSPRGGSTNEKLFF.

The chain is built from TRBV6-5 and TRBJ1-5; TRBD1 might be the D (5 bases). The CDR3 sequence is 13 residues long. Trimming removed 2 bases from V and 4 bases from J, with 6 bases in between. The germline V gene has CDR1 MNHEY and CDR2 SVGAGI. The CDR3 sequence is CASSYQGNQPQHF. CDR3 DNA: TGTGCCAGCAGTTACCAGGGTAATCAGCCCCAGCATTTT.

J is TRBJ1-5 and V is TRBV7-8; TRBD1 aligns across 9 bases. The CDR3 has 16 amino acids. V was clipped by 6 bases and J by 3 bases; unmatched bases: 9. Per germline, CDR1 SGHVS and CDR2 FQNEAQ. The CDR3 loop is CASSSHRTGANQPQHF. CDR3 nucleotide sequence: TGTGCCAGCAGTTCTCACAGGACAGGGGCCAATCAGCCCCAGCATTTT.

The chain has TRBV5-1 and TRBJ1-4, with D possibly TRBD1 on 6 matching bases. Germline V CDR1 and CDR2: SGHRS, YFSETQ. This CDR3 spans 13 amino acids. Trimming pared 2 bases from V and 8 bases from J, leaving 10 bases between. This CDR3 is CASSLGGREKLFF. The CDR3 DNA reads TGCGCCAGCAGCTTAGGGGGACGGGAAAAACTGTTTTTT.

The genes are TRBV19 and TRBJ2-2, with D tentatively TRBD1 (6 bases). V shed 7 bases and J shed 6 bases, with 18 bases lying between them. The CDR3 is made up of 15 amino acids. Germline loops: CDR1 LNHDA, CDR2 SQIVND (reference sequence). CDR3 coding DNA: TGTGCCAGTACCAGCTCCACAGGGCCGGCCGGGGAGCTGTTTTTT. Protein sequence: CASTSSTGPAGELFF.

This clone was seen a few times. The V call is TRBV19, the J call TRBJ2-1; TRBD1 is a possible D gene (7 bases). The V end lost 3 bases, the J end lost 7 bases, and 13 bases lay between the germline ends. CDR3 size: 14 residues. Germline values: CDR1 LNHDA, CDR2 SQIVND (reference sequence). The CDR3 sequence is CASSIGGRGNEQFF. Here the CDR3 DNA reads TGTGCCAGTAGTATCGGGGGCAGGGGGAATGAGCAGTTCTTC.

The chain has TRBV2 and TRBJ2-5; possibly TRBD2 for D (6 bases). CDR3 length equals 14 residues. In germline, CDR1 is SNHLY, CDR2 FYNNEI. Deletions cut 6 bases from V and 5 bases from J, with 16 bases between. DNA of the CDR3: TGTGCCAGCAGGGCGGGGACGGCGAGGGAGACCCAGTACTTC. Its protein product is CASRAGTARETQYF.

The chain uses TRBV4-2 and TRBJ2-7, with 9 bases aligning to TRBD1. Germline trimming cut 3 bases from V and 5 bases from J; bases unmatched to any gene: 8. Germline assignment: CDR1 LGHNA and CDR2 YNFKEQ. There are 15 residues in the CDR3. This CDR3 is CASSQSGTGSHEQYF. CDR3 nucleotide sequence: TGTGCCAGCAGCCAGTCCGGGACAGGGAGTCACGAGCAGTACTTC.

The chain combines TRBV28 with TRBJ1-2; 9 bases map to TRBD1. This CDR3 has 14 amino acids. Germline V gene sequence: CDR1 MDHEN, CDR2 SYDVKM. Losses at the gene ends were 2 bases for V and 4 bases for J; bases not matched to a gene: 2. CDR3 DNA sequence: TGTGCCAGCAGTTTAATACAGGGGGCCTATGGCTACACCTTC. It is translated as CASSLIQGAYGYTF.

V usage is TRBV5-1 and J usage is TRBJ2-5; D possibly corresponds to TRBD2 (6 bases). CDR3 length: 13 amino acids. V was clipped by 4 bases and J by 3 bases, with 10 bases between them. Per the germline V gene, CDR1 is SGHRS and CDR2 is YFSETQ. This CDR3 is CASSLGGKETQYF. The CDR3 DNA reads TGCGCCAGCAGCCTCGGGGGTAAAGAGACCCAGTACTTC.

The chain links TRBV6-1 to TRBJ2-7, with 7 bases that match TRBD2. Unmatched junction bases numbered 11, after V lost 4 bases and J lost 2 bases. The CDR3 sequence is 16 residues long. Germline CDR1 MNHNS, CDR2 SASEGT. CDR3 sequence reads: CASSGSGLVNPYEQYF. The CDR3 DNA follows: TGTGCCAGCAGTGGATCAGGACTAGTCAACCCCTACGAGCAGTACTTC.

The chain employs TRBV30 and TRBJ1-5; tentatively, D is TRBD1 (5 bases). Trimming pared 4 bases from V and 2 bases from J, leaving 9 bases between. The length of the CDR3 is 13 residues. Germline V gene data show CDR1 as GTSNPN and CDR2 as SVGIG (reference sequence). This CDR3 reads CAWKKQGNQPQHF. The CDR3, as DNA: TGTGCCTGGAAGAAACAGGGCAATCAGCCCCAGCATTTT.